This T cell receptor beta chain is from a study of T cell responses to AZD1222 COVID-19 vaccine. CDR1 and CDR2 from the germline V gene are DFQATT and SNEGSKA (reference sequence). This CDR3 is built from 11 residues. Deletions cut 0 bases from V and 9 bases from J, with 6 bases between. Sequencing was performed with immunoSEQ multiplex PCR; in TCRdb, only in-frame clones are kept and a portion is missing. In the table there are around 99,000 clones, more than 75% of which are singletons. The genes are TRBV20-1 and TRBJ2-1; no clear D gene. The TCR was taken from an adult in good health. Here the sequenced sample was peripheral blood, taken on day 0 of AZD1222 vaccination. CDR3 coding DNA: TGCAGTGCTAGAGATCCCCGTGAGCAGTTCTTC. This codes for CSARDPREQFF.